This TCR beta chain is drawn from a study of cytomegalovirus exposure and HLA in healthy donors. The V gene end was trimmed by 5 bases and the J gene end by 7 bases; junction bases not matched to a gene: 5. The CDR3 extends over 15 amino acids. CDR1 and CDR2 (germline): SEHNR, FQNEAQ (reference sequence). The table came from immunoSEQ multiplex PCR; TCRdb's copy has only in-frame clones and leaves some out. The data show about 140,000 clones, with approximately 84% seen just once and about 1.5% held by the top ten. Specimen: PBMCs. The chain couples TRBV7-9 to TRBJ2-3; 14 bases map to TRBD2. The TCR sequence derives from a woman in her 30s in good health and CMV-seronegative. The CDR3 nucleotides are TGTGCCAGCAGCCCTTGGACTAGCGGGAGGTATACGCAGTATTTT. Its translation is CASSPWTSGRYTQYF.